Shown below are 11 T cell receptor beta chains from a single sample sequenced in a study of blood T cell repertoires in COVID-19. Assay used: immunoSEQ multiplex PCR; TCRdb lists only in-frame clones, some missing. The sample lists around 100,000 clones; approximately 93% were seen once. The sequencing input was peripheral blood. These receptors were obtained from a man in his fifties or sixties with acute or convalescent COVID-19.

The rearrangement joins TRBV6-5 to TRBJ2-1; unclear D gene. The CDR3 runs 13 residues. V was clipped by 6 bases and J by 7 bases, with 13 bases between them. Germline V gene sequence: CDR1 MNHEY, CDR2 SVGAGI. CDR3 protein: CASSPEPWNEQFF. The CDR3 coding sequence is TGTGCCAGCAGCCCCGAGCCCTGGAATGAGCAGTTCTTC.

The chain combines TRBV5-4 with TRBJ1-4, with TRBD1 matching 9 bases. Germline lookup yields CDR1 SGHNT and CDR2 YYREEE (reference sequence). The CDR3 is 19 amino acids. Germline trimming cut 0 bases from V and 2 bases from J; bases unmatched to any gene: 11. The CDR3 DNA sequence: TGTGCCAGCAGCTTGGGTCCCGGGACAGGGATGGGGACTAATGAAAAACTGTTTTTT. Amino acid sequence: CASSLGPGTGMGTNEKLFF. Looking up the rest from reference TRBV5-4 and TRBJ1-4 gives the full variable domain: ETGVTQSPTHLIKTRGQQVTLRCSSQSGHNTVSWYQQALGQGPQFIFQYYREEENGRGNFPPRFSGLQFPNYSSELNVNALELDDSALYLCASSLGPGTGMGTNEKLFFGSGTQLSVL.

This rearrangement joins TRBV5-1 to TRBJ2-2, with a tentative D call TRBD1 (6 bases). Trimming removed 7 bases at V and 6 bases at J, with 16 bases between. In germline, CDR1 is SGHRS, CDR2 YFSETQ. The CDR3 is made up of 14 amino acids. The CDR3 nucleotides are TGCGCCAGCGCCGGGACATGGGCCCCCGGGGAGCTGTTTTTT. This sequence encodes CASAGTWAPGELFF.

V usage is TRBV27 and J usage is TRBJ2-5; tentative D call: TRBD1 (8 bases). Germline-derived CDR1 and CDR2 are MNHEY and SMNVEV (reference sequence). The CDR3 runs to 15 residues. V was clipped by 5 bases and J by 7 bases, with 20 bases between them. This chain's CDR3 is CASSRQRTGRVTQYF. CDR3 sequence (DNA): TGTGCCAGCAGTCGCCAGCGGACAGGGAGGGTGACCCAGTACTTC.

The rearrangement links TRBV11-2 to TRBJ1-4; D might be TRBD1 (5 bases). The CDR3 covers 15 residues. Trimming removed 4 bases at V and 6 bases at J, with 15 bases between. Looked up from germline, CDR1 is SGHAT and CDR2 is FQNNGV. The CDR3 DNA reads as TGTGCCAGCAGCTCAAGGGGAAGTTGGGATGAAAAACTGTTTTTT. Translation gives CASSSRGSWDEKLFF.

This rearrangement joins TRBV11-2 to TRBJ2-3, with D possibly matching TRBD1 (6 bases). The germline V gene has CDR1 SGHAT and CDR2 FQNNGV. V lost 1 base and J 1 base, leaving 15 bases between the germline ends. This CDR3 region has 17 residues. The CDR3 DNA sequence: TGTGCCAGCAGCTTAGTCCAGGGGAACCTTGGCACAGATACGCAGTATTTT. Its protein product is CASSLVQGNLGTDTQYF.

This clone was seen once. This chain joins TRBV15 and TRBJ2-2, with D possibly TRBD1 on 5 matching bases. V was cut by 0 bases and J by 1 base, with 6 bases left in between. From germline, CDR1 is LNHNV and CDR2 YYDKDF (reference sequence). The CDR3 sequence is 15 residues long. The DNA of the CDR3 is TGTGCCACCAGCAGAGATCAGGGGAACACCGGGGAGCTGTTTTTT. This sequence encodes CATSRDQGNTGELFF.

The rearrangement uses TRBV30 and TRBJ2-5, with 8 bases that match TRBD2. The CDR3 has 15 residues. Germline CDR1 GTSNPN, CDR2 SVGIG (reference sequence). The J segment lost 6 bases and the V segment lost 2 bases, leaving 11 bases of the junction unmatched. In DNA, the CDR3 is TGTGCCTGGAGTCCACCCGGGACTAGAGGAAAGACCCAGTACTTC. Protein sequence: CAWSPPGTRGKTQYF.

The chain employs TRBV27 and TRBJ2-5; tentatively, D is TRBD1 (5 bases). The CDR3 runs to 17 residues. V was shortened by 2 bases and J by 2 bases, with 18 bases between the two germline ends. Germline V lookup: CDR1 MNHEY, CDR2 SMNVEV (reference sequence). The CDR3 coding sequence is TGTGCCAGCAGTTTACGGCAGTTTGCGGCAGGGCAAGAGACCCAGTACTTC. This sequence encodes CASSLRQFAAGQETQYF.

This sequence joins TRBV6-5 and TRBJ1-1, with D perhaps matching TRBD1 (6 bases). Germline V gene lookup returns CDR1 MNHEY and CDR2 SVGAGI. The CDR3 is 15 amino acids. V lost 6 bases and J lost 3, with 17 bases in between. CDR3: CASSRRGGLDTEAFF. The CDR3 DNA sequence: TGTGCCAGCAGCCGGCGGGGGGGGCTGGACACTGAAGCTTTCTTT.

The chain couples TRBV5-4 to TRBJ2-1; 7 bases agree with TRBD1. V shed 0 bases and J 9 bases; nucleotides not matched to a gene: 9. The V gene's germline CDR1 is SGHNT and CDR2 YYREEE (reference sequence). The CDR3 has 15 amino acids. The CDR3 spells CASSLGTGSSGEQFF. In nucleotides, the CDR3 is TGTGCCAGCAGCTTGGGGACAGGTTCCTCTGGTGAGCAGTTCTTC.